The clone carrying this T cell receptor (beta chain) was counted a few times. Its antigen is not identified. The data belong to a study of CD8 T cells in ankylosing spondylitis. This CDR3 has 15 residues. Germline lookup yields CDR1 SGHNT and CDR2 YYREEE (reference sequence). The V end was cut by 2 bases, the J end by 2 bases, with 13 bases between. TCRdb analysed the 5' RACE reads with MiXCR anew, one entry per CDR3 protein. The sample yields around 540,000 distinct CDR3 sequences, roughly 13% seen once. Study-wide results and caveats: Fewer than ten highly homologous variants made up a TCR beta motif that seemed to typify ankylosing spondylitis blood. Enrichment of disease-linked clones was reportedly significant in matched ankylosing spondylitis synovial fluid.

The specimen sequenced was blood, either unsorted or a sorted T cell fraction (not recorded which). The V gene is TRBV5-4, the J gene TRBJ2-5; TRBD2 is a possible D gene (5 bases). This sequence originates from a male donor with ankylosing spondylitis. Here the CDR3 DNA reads TGTGCCAGCAGCTTTAGGCTAGCCAGTCAAGAGACCCAGTACTTC. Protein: CASSFRLASQETQYF.